The clone carrying this T cell receptor (beta chain) has more than one count but fewer than ten. Its antigen remains unidentified. Library preparation tagged each individual cDNA molecule with a unique molecular identifier. In the original workflow: From approximately 25,000 to 650,000 TCRs were found per sample, with a median of about 96,000. MiXCR, run by TCRdb on the RACE reads, gives a single entry per CDR3 protein. V and J calls and clone size were set by TCRdb, not the authors. Of a few hundred thousand distinct CDR3 sequences detected, approximately 5% appear once; the ten largest clones hold more than 8%. The CDR3 loop spans 12 amino acids. The germline V gene encodes CDR1 MDHEN and CDR2 SYDVKM. V lost 8 bases and J lost 4, with 11 bases in between. The data are from a study of human T cells and chemical hapten exposure. Findings and caveats of the study: TCRs exceeding a frequency of 1 in 1000 stayed unchanged under DPC sensitization.

Time point given: pre-sensitization, week 0. Treatment indicated: therapeutic diphenylcyclopropenone sensitization with weekly scalp DPC. The sequence was collected from a young woman with alopecia areata. Some clones in this sample may be carry-over from other donors' samples. The sample here was whole blood, taken in connection with sensitization to the hapten diphenylcyclopropenone (DPC). The rearrangement links TRBV28 to TRBJ1-1; the D is unclear. In nucleotides, the CDR3 is TGTGCCAGCCATACATGGGGCACTGAAGCTTTCTTT. Protein sequence: CASHTWGTEAFF.